These T cell receptor beta chains were read from a single sample in a study of human T cells and chemical hapten exposure. TCRdb reanalysed the RACE reads using MiXCR and keeps one entry per CDR3 protein. Among about 350,000 distinct CDR3 sequences listed, 5.5% were seen once. Specimen: whole blood, collected in connection with sensitization to the hapten diphenylcyclopropenone (DPC). The receptors shown here come from a woman aged 18-30 years with alopecia areata. Some clones in this sample may be carry-over from other donors' samples. Each CDR3 is given with its conserved first and last residue.

TRBV7-6	TRBJ2-3	CASSPTRLASTDTQYF
TRBV6-5	TRBJ1-2	CASSYTGSGYTF
TRBV5-6	TRBJ1-5	CASSLRTGGDQPQHF
TRBV7-2	TRBJ2-4	CASSLGLAAKNIQYF
TRBV2	TRBJ1-5	CASSELYQGGQPQHF
TRBV10-3	TRBJ2-3	CAISESTVDGSTDTQYF
TRBV4-3	TRBJ2-2	CASSPRPAGQGNTGELFF
TRBV7-9	TRBJ1-4	CASSLRQGHNEKLFF
TRBV11-3	TRBJ2-2	CASSPTGSPTGELFF
TRBV4-1	TRBJ2-5	CASSQVLLETQYF
TRBV9	TRBJ1-2	CASSDQPSQGGGYTF
TRBV3-1	TRBJ1-1	CASSQDLAGQGKAEAFF
TRBV10-3	TRBJ1-2	CAISYDEGQGRGYTF
TRBV12-3/TRBV12-4	TRBJ1-1	CASSLDISRGGTEAFF
TRBV15	TRBJ2-3	CATSRDRKSTDTQYF
TRBV5-1	TRBJ1-1	CASSLGDGSMNTEAFF
TRBV29-1	TRBJ2-1	CSVETGSGNEQFF
TRBV6-5	TRBJ2-1	CASSRDSGGDYNEQFF
TRBV11-2	TRBJ2-1	CASSPELAGGSYNEQFF
TRBV29-1	TRBJ2-7	CSATGTGGGYEQYF
TRBV7-2	TRBJ2-7	CASSFRDRPGEQYF
TRBV11-1	TRBJ2-7	CASSLGETGYEQYF
TRBV3-1	TRBJ1-5	CASSLKPGGWNQPQHF
TRBV12-3/TRBV12-4	TRBJ2-3	CASREQGAFITDTQYF
TRBV9	TRBJ2-3	CASSVEQAGSGTDTQYF
TRBV2	TRBJ1-6	CASSESPSTGVYNSPLHF
TRBV6-5	TRBJ2-7	CASSLWDCQYEQYF
TRBV7-8	TRBJ2-6	CASSLTSGWGANVLTF
TRBV3-1	TRBJ1-2	CASSQGGPSYGYTF
TRBV20-1	TRBJ2-3	CSPGQGLTTDTQYF
TRBV5-1	TRBJ1-3	CASSPDRGKGNTIYF
TRBV6-6	TRBJ1-5	CASRRPGDEGNQPQHF
TRBV7-9	TRBJ1-5	CASSLSGQNNQPQHF
TRBV4-1	TRBJ1-6	CASSQEAISGSPLHF
TRBV12-3/TRBV12-4	TRBJ2-7	CASSLRTGGPTTYEQYF
TRBV4-1	TRBJ2-7	CASSPIIGQANSYEQYF
TRBV10-3	TRBJ2-3	CAISGTEDTDTQYF
TRBV6-2/TRBV6-3	TRBJ1-1	CASFGAANTEAFF
TRBV7-2	TRBJ2-7	CASSLEPYEQYF
TRBV7-9	TRBJ2-7	CASSSDTYEQYF
TRBV6-1	TRBJ1-1	CASRRTTETFF
TRBV5-6	TRBJ1-5	CASSQTGSEPQHF
TRBV7-3	TRBJ1-4	CASSLTIEEKLFF
TRBV5-1	TRBJ1-1	CASSFRPTQNTEAFF
TRBV5-1	TRBJ1-4	CASSLAGGSNEKLFF